Reported below is one T cell receptor (beta chain). Antigen specificity is unknown. This entry belongs to a study of shared clonotypes between healthy human individuals. Study details: The plates for each donor numbered three CD4 naive, three CD4 memory, two CD8 naive and one CD8 memory. Notes on the study in general: Four donors shared approximately 5% of their naive CD4 clonotypes. There were few donors, and this limited the genetic and exposure-history diversity represented.

Method: immunoSEQ multiplex PCR; TCRdb's copy keeps in-frame clones and lacks some. The sample carries about 550,000 clones, nearly 97% recorded once. The naive CD8 subset, CD45RO-negative cells positively selected for CCR7, excluded terminally differentiated effector memory CD45RA+ cells. This CDR3 region has 14 residues. V was pared by 3 bases and J by 12 bases, with 11 bases of the junction left unmatched. From germline, CDR1 is SGHDT and CDR2 YYEEEE. Sample: naive CD8+ T cells sorted from blood. The source is a woman in her 30s in good health. J is TRBJ1-4 and V is TRBV5-6, with TRBD1 identical over 7 bases. The CDR3 DNA is TGTGCCAGCAGCTCCGACAGGGAGGGGAGCCAACTGTTTTTT. This gives the protein CASSSDREGSQLFF.